The 30 T cell receptor beta chains given below trace back to one sample, sequenced in a study of CD8 T cells in Susac syndrome. An input of about 0.5 to 1 ug of RNA was subjected to reverse transcription using random hexamers. One entry per CDR3 protein results from TCRdb running MiXCR on the immunoSEQ multiplex PCR reads. Among over 100,000 distinct CDR3 sequences, 85% to 95% were seen once, and the ten largest hold 0.25% to 0.3%. Sequencing was carried out using CD8+ T cells from PBMCs. The receptors shown here come from a human donor with Susac syndrome.

In its sample, this clonotype was seen once. V gene TRBV6-1 combines with J gene TRBJ2-2, with D perhaps matching TRBD1 or TRBD2 (6 bases each). With 5 bases removed from V and 1 base from J, the gap between germline ends came to 14 bases. The CDR3 is 16 residues long. Per the germline V gene, CDR1 is MNHNS and CDR2 is SASEGT. CDR3 sequence (DNA): TGTGCCAGCAGTCCCTCCCGGGGGCTGAACACCGGGGAGCTGTTTTTT. This sequence encodes CASSPSRGLNTGELFF.

This chain links TRBV4-1 with TRBJ2-1, with TRBD1 matching 8 bases. The length of the CDR3 is 15 residues. Germline CDR1 and CDR2: MGHRA and YSYEKL. The J segment lost 6 bases and the V segment lost 2 bases, leaving 6 bases of the junction unmatched. CDR3 DNA sequence: TGCGCCAGCAGCCAACTGGACAGGGCGGCCAATGAGCAGTTCTTC. Protein: CASSQLDRAANEQFF.

The gene calls are TRBV19 and TRBJ1-1, with D maybe TRBD1 (5 bases). Germline CDR1 is LNHDA and CDR2 is SQIVND (reference sequence). Trimming left V 7 bases short and J 3 bases short, with 15 bases between. CDR3 length: 14 amino acids. The CDR3 DNA sequence: TGTGCCAGTACCTGGCAAGTAGGGGACACTGAAGCTTTCTTT. Residues: CASTWQVGDTEAFF.

The chain carries TRBV24-1 and TRBJ2-5, with 9 bases identical to TRBD2. CDR1 is KGHDR, CDR2 SFDVKD, per germline. The junction had 12 bases not matched to a gene; V was cut back by 5 bases and J by 0 bases. The CDR3 runs to 18 residues. Written as DNA, the CDR3 is TGTGCCACCAGTGCTCCTGAGGTTGCGGGGGGGAACCAAGAGACCCAGTACTTC. It translates to CATSAPEVAGGNQETQYF.

This chain connects TRBV10-2 to TRBJ2-5, with D maybe TRBD1 (5 bases). Trimming removed 2 bases at V and 1 base at J, with 11 bases between. The CDR3 is 15 amino acids. Germline V gives CDR1 WSHSY, CDR2 SAAADI. In DNA, the CDR3 is TGCGCCAGCAGTGAGCCAAGGACACGCCAAGAGACCCAGTACTTC. Protein product: CASSEPRTRQETQYF.

This clonotype was seen a single time. This rearrangement joins TRBV3-1 to TRBJ2-1; maybe TRBD1 (6 bases). The V gene lost 6 bases and the J gene lost 3 bases, with 18 bases spanning the gap. This CDR3 spans 16 amino acids. The germline V gene has CDR1 LGHDT and CDR2 YNNKEL (reference sequence). CDR3 amino acids: CASSLTTGTLYNEQFF. In DNA, the CDR3 is TGTGCCAGCAGTCTTACTACCGGGACACTCTACAATGAGCAGTTCTTC.

The rearrangement links TRBV4-1 to TRBJ1-1, with TRBD1 identical over 8 bases. CDR1 is MGHRA, CDR2 YSYEKL, per germline. V trimming: 4 bases; J trimming: 4 bases; junction bases outside the gene matches: 5. The CDR3 spans 14 residues. The CDR3 loop is CASSRFGTGTEAFF. CDR3 DNA: TGCGCCAGCAGCCGTTTCGGGACAGGCACTGAAGCTTTCTTT.

The gene calls are TRBV12-3 or TRBV12-4 and TRBJ2-3; D remains unclear. The CDR3 spans 12 residues. V lost 6 bases, J lost 3 bases, and 7 bases lay in between. CDR3 nucleotides: TGTGCCAGCAGAATCGGGACAGATACGCAGTATTTT. Translation gives CASRIGTDTQYF.

This clonotype showed up just a few times. This chain links TRBV29-1 with TRBJ1-1, with D hard to call. Germline V gives CDR1 SQVTM, CDR2 ANQGSEA. The V end was cut by 4 bases, the J end by 1 base, with 4 bases between. This CDR3 comprises 11 residues. CDR3 sequence reads: CSVAENTEAFF. CDR3 in DNA: TGCAGCGTTGCAGAGAACACTGAAGCTTTCTTT.

V usage is TRBV7-6 and J usage is TRBJ1-2, with TRBD1 as a possible D gene (5 bases). This CDR3 is 17 amino acids long. Trimming left V 5 bases short and J 4 bases short, with 23 bases between. CDR1 and CDR2 (germline): SGHVS, FNYEAQ. CDR3 region: CASSPGSRASLGYGYTF. Written as DNA, the CDR3 is TGTGCCAGCAGCCCGGGGTCCAGGGCCTCTCTGGGCTATGGCTACACCTTC.

The rearrangement links TRBV20-1 to TRBJ1-1, with D perhaps matching TRBD1 (6 bases). This CDR3 is 14 amino acids long. Trimming removed 1 base from V and 4 bases from J, with 13 bases in between. The germline gives CDR1 DFQATT, CDR2 SNEGSKA (reference sequence). CDR3 coding DNA: TGCAGTGCTAGAGGGGGGGGGCTGGGCACTGAAGCTTTCTTT. It yields the protein CSARGGGLGTEAFF.

This sequence joins TRBV30 and TRBJ2-2; TRBD2 might be the D (6 bases). The V and J ends lost 0 bases and 6 bases respectively, with 14 bases between them. From germline, CDR1 is GTSNPN and CDR2 SVGIG (reference sequence). This CDR3 contains 15 residues. The CDR3 loop reads CAWSVLTGVAGELFF. In nucleotides, the CDR3 is TGTGCCTGGAGTGTACTTACGGGGGTTGCCGGGGAGCTGTTTTTT.

This clonotype was counted once. The chain recombines TRBV12-3 or TRBV12-4 with TRBJ1-2; no clear D gene. This CDR3 contains 13 residues. The germline V and J ends were trimmed by 3 bases and 1 base, with 6 bases remaining between them. CDR3 residues: CASSLSSNYGYTF. CDR3 DNA sequence: TGTGCCAGCAGTTTGTCCAGTAACTATGGCTACACCTTC.

The J gene is TRBJ2-7, the V gene TRBV20-1; TRBD2 aligns across 7 bases. J was trimmed by 2 bases and V by 2 bases; bases with no gene match: 6. The CDR3 is 14 amino acids. CDR1 DFQATT and CDR2 SNEGSKA come from the germline V gene (reference sequence). The CDR3 sequence: CSARSGEVPYEQYF. CDR3 in DNA: TGCAGTGCTAGAAGCGGGGAGGTGCCCTACGAGCAGTACTTC.

The chain carries TRBV4-3 and TRBJ2-7; D is possibly TRBD2 (6 bases). This CDR3 region has 14 residues. Germline-derived CDR1 and CDR2 are LGHNA and YSLEER. Between the trimmed V and J ends, which lost 1 base and 0 bases, there was a span of 7 bases. The CDR3 DNA follows: TGCGCCAGCAGCCAAGGACTAGACTCCTACGAGCAGTACTTC. This codes for CASSQGLDSYEQYF.

The chain couples TRBV3-1 to TRBJ2-7; D may be TRBD1 or TRBD2 (5 bases each). Germline assignment: CDR1 LGHDT and CDR2 YNNKEL (reference sequence). V lost 4 bases, J lost 7 bases, and 17 bases lay in between. The CDR3 contains 14 residues. Written as DNA, the CDR3 is TGTGCCAGCAGCCTCCGGGACGGAGTAAGAGAGCAGTACTTC. Translating gives CASSLRDGVREQYF.

This chain connects TRBV29-1 to TRBJ2-1; D uncertain. Germline V gene lookup returns CDR1 SQVTM and CDR2 ANQGSEA. The CDR3 is 12 amino acids. V lost 3 bases and J 7 bases, leaving 10 bases between the germline ends. The CDR3: CSVEAEWNEQFF. CDR3 DNA: TGCAGCGTTGAGGCGGAGTGGAATGAGCAGTTCTTC.

The chain combines TRBV30 with TRBJ2-1; D may correspond to TRBD1 or TRBD2 (5 bases each). The CDR3 has 14 residues. CDR1 GTSNPN and CDR2 SVGIG come from the germline V gene (reference sequence). V dropped 3 bases and J dropped 4 bases, with 13 bases sitting between them. The CDR3 reads CAWRTLGRYNEQFF. In nucleotides, the CDR3 is TGTGCCTGGAGAACCCTGGGACGGTACAATGAGCAGTTCTTC.

The J gene is TRBJ2-3, the V gene TRBV11-2; D unresolved. Per germline, CDR1 SGHAT and CDR2 FQNNGV. V was clipped by 1 base and J by 2 bases, with 10 bases between them. This CDR3 contains 15 residues. Here the CDR3 DNA reads TGTGCCAGCAGCTTAGGGGTGGGGAACACAGATACGCAGTATTTT. Translation: CASSLGVGNTDTQYF.

The genes are TRBV4-1 and TRBJ1-5; 10 nucleotides agree with TRBD1. The CDR3 spans 17 residues. V lost 4 bases, J lost 4 bases, and 10 bases stayed unmatched. Germline loops: CDR1 MGHRA, CDR2 YSYEKL. The CDR3 DNA sequence: TGCGCCAGCAGCCCCAGTGGGGGGACAGGGGCTAATCAGCCCCAGCATTTT. Translating it yields CASSPSGGTGANQPQHF.

The chain is built from TRBV29-1 and TRBJ2-1; 7 nucleotides agree with TRBD2. Germline loops: CDR1 SQVTM, CDR2 ANQGSEA. J lost 7 bases, V lost 2 bases, and 11 bases had no gene match. The CDR3 loop spans 15 amino acids. The chain's CDR3 is CSVERVAGQGNEQFF. The CDR3 DNA reads TGCAGCGTTGAAAGGGTAGCGGGCCAAGGGAATGAGCAGTTCTTC.

The chain joins TRBV5-1 to TRBJ2-3, with a tentative D call TRBD1 (5 bases). This CDR3 is 14 amino acids long. From germline, CDR1 is SGHRS and CDR2 YFSETQ. Trimming pared 0 bases from V and 2 bases from J, leaving 7 bases between. CDR3 amino acids: CASSLDRSTDTQYF. Here the CDR3 DNA reads TGCGCCAGCAGCTTGGACAGGTCCACAGATACGCAGTATTTT.

The J gene is TRBJ2-5, the V gene TRBV7-8; D might be TRBD2 (6 bases). Germline CDR1 is SGHVS and CDR2 is FQNEAQ. The CDR3 contains 15 residues. Trimming shortened V by 1 base and J by 4 bases, and 13 bases separated the two germline ends. Here the CDR3 reads CASSLGAGRSETQYF. The CDR3 DNA reads TGTGCCAGCAGCTTAGGGGCGGGGAGGTCAGAGACCCAGTACTTC.

The chain carries TRBV3-1 and TRBJ2-5; TRBD2 agrees at 9 bases. Germline V gene lookup returns CDR1 LGHDT and CDR2 YNNKEL (reference sequence). This CDR3 comprises 15 residues. The ends lost 0 bases at V and 5 bases at J; junction bases unmatched: 4. The CDR3 spells CASSQDYTSGETQYF. For the CDR3, the DNA is TGTGCCAGCAGCCAAGATTACACTAGCGGGGAGACCCAGTACTTC.

This clonotype was recorded a few times. This chain joins TRBV6-6 and TRBJ1-2, with D unclear. The length of the CDR3 is 11 residues. In germline, CDR1 is MNHNY, CDR2 SVGAGI (reference sequence). V lost 2 bases and J 7 bases, leaving 5 bases between the germline ends. The CDR3 sequence: CASSYPGGYTF. The CDR3 DNA is TGTGCCAGCAGTTACCCTGGTGGCTACACCTTC.

The chain employs TRBV15 and TRBJ2-7, with a weak D call TRBD1 (6 bases). The CDR3 is 12 residues long. Trimming removed 0 bases at V and 6 bases at J, with 6 bases between. Per the germline V gene, CDR1 is LNHNV and CDR2 is YYDKDF (reference sequence). The CDR3 spells CATSRDRGEQYF. The CDR3, as DNA: TGTGCCACCAGCAGAGACAGGGGCGAGCAGTACTTC.

This chain uses TRBV29-1 with TRBJ1-2; 7 bases are a match to TRBD1. CDR3 length: 13 residues. The germline gives CDR1 SQVTM, CDR2 ANQGSEA. V trimming: 3 bases; J trimming: 3 bases; junction bases outside the gene matches: 4. The CDR3 DNA reads TGCAGCGTTGAGGAAGGGGGCGACTATGGCTACACCTTC. It encodes CSVEEGGDYGYTF.

The chain is built from TRBV4-3 and TRBJ2-4; 12 positions match TRBD1. CDR3 size: 16 residues. V was clipped by 2 bases and J by 8 bases; unmatched bases: 7. Germline-derived CDR1 and CDR2 are LGHNA and YSLEER. The CDR3 sequence is CASSQFPGTGGDIQYF. The DNA for the CDR3 is TGCGCCAGCAGCCAATTCCCCGGGACAGGGGGCGACATTCAGTACTTC.

This chain connects TRBV29-1 to TRBJ1-1; possible D gene TRBD1, 5 bases. The CDR3 contains 13 residues. CDR1 is SQVTM and CDR2 is ANQGSEA in the germline V gene. The V end lost 1 base, the J end lost 1 base, and 7 bases lay between the germline ends. For the CDR3, the DNA is TGCAGCGTTGAAGGACAGCAGAACACTGAAGCTTTCTTT. This translates into CSVEGQQNTEAFF.

This sequence joins TRBV6-6 and TRBJ2-7, with 8 bases lining up with TRBD1. This CDR3 has 15 amino acids. Germline V CDR1 and CDR2: MNHNY, SVGAGI (reference sequence). V shed 2 bases, J shed 7 bases, and the junction held 10 bases outside the gene matches. CDR3 region: CASSYRNDRGSEQYF. The CDR3 bases are TGTGCCAGCAGTTACCGAAATGACAGGGGTAGTGAGCAGTACTTC.